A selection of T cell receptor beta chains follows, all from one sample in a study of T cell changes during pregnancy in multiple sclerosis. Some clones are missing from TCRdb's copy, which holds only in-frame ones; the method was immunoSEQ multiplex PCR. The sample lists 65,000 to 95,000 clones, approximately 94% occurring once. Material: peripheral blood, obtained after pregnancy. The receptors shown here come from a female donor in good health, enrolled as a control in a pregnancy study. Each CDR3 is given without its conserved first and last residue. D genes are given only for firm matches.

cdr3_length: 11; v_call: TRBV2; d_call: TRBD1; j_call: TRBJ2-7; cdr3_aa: ASSVTGTYEQY
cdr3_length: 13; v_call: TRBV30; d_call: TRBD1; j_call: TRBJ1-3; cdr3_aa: AWASDRGLGNTIY
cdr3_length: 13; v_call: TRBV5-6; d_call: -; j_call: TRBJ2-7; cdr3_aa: ASSLVAGGGYEQY
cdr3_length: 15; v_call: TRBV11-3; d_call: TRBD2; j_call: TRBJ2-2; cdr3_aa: ASSKKASGGSVGELF
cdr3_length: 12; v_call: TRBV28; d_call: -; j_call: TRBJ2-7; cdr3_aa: ASSFTQVRYEQY
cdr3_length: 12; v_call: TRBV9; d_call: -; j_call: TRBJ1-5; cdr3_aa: ASSRETGNQPQH
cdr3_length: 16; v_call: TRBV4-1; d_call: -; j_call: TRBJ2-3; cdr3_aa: ASSQAGGLRGRTDTQY
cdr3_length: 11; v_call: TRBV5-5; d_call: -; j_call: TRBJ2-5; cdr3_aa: ASSLGREETQY
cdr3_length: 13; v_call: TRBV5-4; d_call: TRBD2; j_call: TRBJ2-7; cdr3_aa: ASTGTSGGAYEQY
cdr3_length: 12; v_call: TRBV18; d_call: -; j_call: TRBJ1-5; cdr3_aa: ASSTDRNNQPQH
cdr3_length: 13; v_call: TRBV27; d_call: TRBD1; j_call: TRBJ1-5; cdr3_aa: ASRVRQGLNQPQH
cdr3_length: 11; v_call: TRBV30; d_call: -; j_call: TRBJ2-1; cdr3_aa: AWTKTEYNEQF
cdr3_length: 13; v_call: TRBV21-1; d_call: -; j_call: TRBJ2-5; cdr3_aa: ASRTPGQGKETQY
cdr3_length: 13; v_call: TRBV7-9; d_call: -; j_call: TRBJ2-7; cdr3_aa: ASSLASGSSYEQY